These T cell receptor beta chains were read from a single sample in a study of a mutant IDH1 vaccine in newly diagnosed glioma. The method was immunoSEQ multiplex PCR; TCRdb's version includes in-frame clones alone and lacks a portion of them. This sample has tens of thousands of clones; 79% occur once, and the top ten carry over 8%. The sample consisted of PBMCs, taken from a glioma patient treated with radiotherapy, temozolomide or both. These receptors came from a man aged 50-59 years with glioma. CDR3s include the opening cysteine and the closing phenylalanine or tryptophan. D genes are given only for firm matches. Size is stated for part of the rows, as once, few or many counts, or as a class when the clone is expanded.

CDR3 protein	CDR3 length	V gene	D gene	clone size
CASTTGVNQPQHF	13	TRBV2	TRBD1	few
CASDVGISSYNEQFF	15	TRBV27	.	.
CASSLGPGAGETQYF	15	TRBV5-1	.	.
CASSDRGHQPQHF	13	TRBV27	TRBD1	.
CASSSLGPDSYNEQFF	16	TRBV27	.	once
CAWSVRANTEAFF	13	TRBV30	.	.
CASSSLGNGRLNEKLFF	17	TRBV27	.	.
CASSFQGVESEAFF	14	TRBV5-1	.	.
CASRDSSGNTIYF	13	TRBV12-5	.	once
CASSLSGRGLYGYTF	15	TRBV7-2	.	.
CASTPSRGNEQFF	13	TRBV7-2	.	.
CASSSGQGAMNTEAFF	16	TRBV19	TRBD1	.
CASSRLAGGADTQYF	15	TRBV6-4	TRBD2	few
CASSGGQIRDTGELFF	16	TRBV11-2	.	.
CASSYGGPYEQYF	13	TRBV11-2	.	.
CASSLAGTGPNEKLFF	16	TRBV7-9	TRBD1	.
CASSLESFRPGANVLTF	17	TRBV5-4	.	few
CASSLLVPRKPRTGNTQYF	19	TRBV28	TRBD1	.
CASSPPVSQMNTEAFF	16	TRBV18	.	.
CASSLGVSGGPNEQFF	16	TRBV5-1	TRBD2	.
CASRGARNTGELFF	14	TRBV19	.	.
CASGDPGDLTNNEQFF	16	TRBV5-6	.	few
CASSFSDNTEAFF	13	TRBV11-3	.	.
CASRAQGETYEQYF	14	TRBV27	.	.
CASSRRDGPNYGYTF	15	TRBV19	.	.
CASRQGQYEQYF	12	TRBV6-1	.	.
CASSREGSETQYF	13	TRBV9	TRBD2	.
CATSGGSGRGNNEQFF	16	TRBV15	.	.
CASSRSGTAYGYTF	14	TRBV7-2	TRBD1	.
CASRSLAGDPYEQYF	15	TRBV27	TRBD2	.
CASSLGGRTYGYTF	14	TRBV5-1	.	.
CASSLSHNQPQHF	13	TRBV7-2	.	.
CASKRAINQPQHF	13	TRBV19	.	few
CASSIGFGVMGEKLFF	16	TRBV19	.	.
CASSIVFDLRGNQPQHF	17	TRBV19	.	.
CASSPPQGSAYGYTF	15	TRBV4-1	.	few
CASSRSGGANEQYF	14	TRBV18	TRBD2	.
CASRVDGLSSYEQYF	15	TRBV2	.	.
CASSLPAGARSGGAGSQETQYF	22	TRBV5-1	TRBD2	.